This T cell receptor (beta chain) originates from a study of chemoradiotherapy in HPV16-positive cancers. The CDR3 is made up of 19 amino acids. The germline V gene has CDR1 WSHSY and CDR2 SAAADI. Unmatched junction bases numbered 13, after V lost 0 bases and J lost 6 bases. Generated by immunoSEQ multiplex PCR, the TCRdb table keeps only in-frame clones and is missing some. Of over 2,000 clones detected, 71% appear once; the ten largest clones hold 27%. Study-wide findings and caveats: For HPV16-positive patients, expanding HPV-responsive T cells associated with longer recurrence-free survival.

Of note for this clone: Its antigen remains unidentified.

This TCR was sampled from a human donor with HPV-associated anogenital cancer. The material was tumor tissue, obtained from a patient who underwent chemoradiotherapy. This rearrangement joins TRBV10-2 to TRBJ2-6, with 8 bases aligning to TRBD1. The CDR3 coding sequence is TGCGCCAGCAGTGAGTCCGTGACAGGGGTCGATCTAGAGGCCAACGTCCTGACTTTC. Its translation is CASSESVTGVDLEANVLTF.